This T cell receptor beta chain was captured by sequencing in a study of OX40 agonist ivuxolimab in advanced cancers. After removal of 1 base from V and 2 bases from J, the junction contained 11 bases not matched to a gene. Germline loops: CDR1 SGHDN, CDR2 FVKESK. The CDR3 consists of 18 residues. This table comes from immunoSEQ multiplex PCR, and its TCRdb copy is limited to in-frame clones, with some not included. The data hold around 69,000 clones, with 70% to 85% observed a single time. The V and J genes are TRBV14 and TRBJ2-3, with 8 bases aligning to TRBD2. The starting material was CD4+ or CD8+ T cells sorted from blood, obtained in a trial of the OX40 agonist ivuxolimab. This receptor was obtained from an adult with an advanced solid tumor such as melanoma, head and neck, liver or kidney cancer. The CDR3 bases are TGTGCCAGCAGCCAAGTACGGACGGGAGGGTCTCACACAGATACGCAGTATTTT. Protein: CASSQVRTGGSHTDTQYF.